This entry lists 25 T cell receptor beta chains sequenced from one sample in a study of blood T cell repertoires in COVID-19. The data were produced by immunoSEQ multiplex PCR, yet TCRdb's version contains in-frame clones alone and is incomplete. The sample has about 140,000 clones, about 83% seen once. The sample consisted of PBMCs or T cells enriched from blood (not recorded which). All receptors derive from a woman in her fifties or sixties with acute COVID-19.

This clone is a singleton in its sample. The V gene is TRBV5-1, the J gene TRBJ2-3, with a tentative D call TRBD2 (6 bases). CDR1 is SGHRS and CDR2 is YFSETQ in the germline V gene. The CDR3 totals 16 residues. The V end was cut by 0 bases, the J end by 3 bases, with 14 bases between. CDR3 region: CASSLGGLAQTDTQYF. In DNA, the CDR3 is TGCGCCAGCAGCTTGGGGGGTCTAGCGCAGACAGATACGCAGTATTTT. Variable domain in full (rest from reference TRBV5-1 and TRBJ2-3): KAGVTQTPRYLIKTRGQQVTLSCSPISGHRSVSWYQQTPGQGLQFLFEYFSETQRNKGNFPGRFSGRQFSNSRSEMNVSTLELGDSALYLCASSLGGLAQTDTQYFGPGTRLTVL.

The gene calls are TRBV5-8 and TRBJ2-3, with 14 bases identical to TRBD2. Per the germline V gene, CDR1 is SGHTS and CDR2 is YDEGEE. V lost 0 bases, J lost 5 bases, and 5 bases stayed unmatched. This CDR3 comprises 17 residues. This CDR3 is CASSLGGTSGSGDTQYF. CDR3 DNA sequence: TGTGCCAGCAGCTTGGGGGGGACTAGCGGGAGTGGAGATACGCAGTATTTT.

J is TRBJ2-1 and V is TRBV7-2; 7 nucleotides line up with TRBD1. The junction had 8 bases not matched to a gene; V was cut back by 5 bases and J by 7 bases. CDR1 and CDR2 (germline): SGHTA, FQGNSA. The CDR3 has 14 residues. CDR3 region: CASSPPPGQNEQFF. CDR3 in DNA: TGTGCCAGCAGCCCTCCACCGGGACAGAATGAGCAGTTCTTC. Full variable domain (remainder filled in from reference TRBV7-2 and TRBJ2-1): GAGVSQSPSNKVTEKGKDVELRCDPISGHTALYWYRQSLGQGLEFLIYFQGNSAPDKSGLPSDRFSAERTGGSVSTLTIQRTQQEDSAVYLCASSPPPGQNEQFFGPGTRLTVL.

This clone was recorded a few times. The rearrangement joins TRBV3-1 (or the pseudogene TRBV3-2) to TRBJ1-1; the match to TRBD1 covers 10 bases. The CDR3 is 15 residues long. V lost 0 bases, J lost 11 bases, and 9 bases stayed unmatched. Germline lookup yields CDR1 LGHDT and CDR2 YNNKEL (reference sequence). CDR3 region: CASSQEPTGGVWAFF. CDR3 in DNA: TGTGCCAGCAGCCAAGAACCGACAGGGGGCGTGTGGGCTTTCTTT.

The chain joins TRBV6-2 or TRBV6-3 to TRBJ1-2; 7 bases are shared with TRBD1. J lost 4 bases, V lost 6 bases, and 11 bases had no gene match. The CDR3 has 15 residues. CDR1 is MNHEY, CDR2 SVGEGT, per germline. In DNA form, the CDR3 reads TGTGCCAGCAGCGGTCCTGGACAGGAACCCTATGGCTACACCTTC. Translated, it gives CASSGPGQEPYGYTF.

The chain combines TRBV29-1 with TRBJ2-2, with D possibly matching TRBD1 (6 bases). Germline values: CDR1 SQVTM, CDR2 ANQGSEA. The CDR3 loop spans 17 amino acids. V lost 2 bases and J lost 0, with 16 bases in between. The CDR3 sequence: CSVENPKTGSNTGELFF. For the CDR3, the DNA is TGCAGCGTTGAAAACCCCAAGACAGGCTCGAACACCGGGGAGCTGTTTTTT.

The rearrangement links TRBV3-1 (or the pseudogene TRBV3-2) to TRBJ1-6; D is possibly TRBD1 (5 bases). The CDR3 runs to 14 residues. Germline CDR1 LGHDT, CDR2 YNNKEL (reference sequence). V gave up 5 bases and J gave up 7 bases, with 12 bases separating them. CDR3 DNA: TGTGCCAGCAGCTCGGGACTCAGGAATTCACCCCTCCACTTT. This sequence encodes CASSSGLRNSPLHF.

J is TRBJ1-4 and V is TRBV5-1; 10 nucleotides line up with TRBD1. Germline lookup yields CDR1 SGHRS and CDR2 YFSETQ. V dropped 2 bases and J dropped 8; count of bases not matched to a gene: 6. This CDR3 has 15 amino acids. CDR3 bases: TGCGCCAGCAGCTTTACCGGGACAGGGGAAGAAAAACTGTTTTTT. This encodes CASSFTGTGEEKLFF.

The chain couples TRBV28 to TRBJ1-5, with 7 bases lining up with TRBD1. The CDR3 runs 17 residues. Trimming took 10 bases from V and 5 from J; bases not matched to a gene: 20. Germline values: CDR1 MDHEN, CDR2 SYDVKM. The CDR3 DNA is TGTGCCACCATGAGACAGGGCAGACGGCGCGTGGATCAGCCCCAGCATTTT. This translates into CATMRQGRRRVDQPQHF.

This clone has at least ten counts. CDR3 sequence (DNA): TGTGCCAGCAGCCCCCACCGTCAGGGGGCAGGAGGAAACACCATATATTTT. It specifies CASSPHRQGAGGNTIYF. The V and J genes are TRBV7-8 and TRBJ1-3; 8 bases match TRBD1. With V trimmed by 5 bases and J by 4 bases, 13 bases remained unmatched. This CDR3 region has 17 residues. The germline gives CDR1 SGHVS, CDR2 FQNEAQ.

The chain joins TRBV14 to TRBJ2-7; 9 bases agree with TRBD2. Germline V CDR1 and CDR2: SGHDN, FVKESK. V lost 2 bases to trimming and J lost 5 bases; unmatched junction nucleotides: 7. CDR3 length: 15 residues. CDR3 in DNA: TGTGCCAGCAGCCAATCCCCCCGACTAGCGGACGAGCAGTACTTC. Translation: CASSQSPRLADEQYF. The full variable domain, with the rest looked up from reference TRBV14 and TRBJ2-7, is EAGVTQFPSHSVIEKGQTVTLRCDPISGHDNLYWYRRVMGKEIKFLLHFVKESKQDESGMPNNRFLAERTGGTYSTLKVQPAELEDSGVYFCASSQSPRLADEQYFGPGTRLTVT.

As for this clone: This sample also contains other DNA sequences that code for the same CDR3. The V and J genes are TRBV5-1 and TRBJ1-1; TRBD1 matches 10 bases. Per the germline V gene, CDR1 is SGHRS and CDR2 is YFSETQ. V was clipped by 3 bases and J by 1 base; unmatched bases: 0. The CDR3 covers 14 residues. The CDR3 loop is CASSWTGGNTEAFF. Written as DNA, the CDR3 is TGCGCCAGCAGCTGGACAGGGGGGAACACTGAAGCTTTCTTT.

The DNA for the CDR3 is TGTGCCAGCAGTTCGGAGGACAGGGGGCTTACCGGGGAGCTGTTTTTT. This codes for CASSSEDRGLTGELFF. V and J are TRBV27 and TRBJ2-2; 11 nucleotides match TRBD1. The CDR3 covers 16 residues. Germline V gene lookup returns CDR1 MNHEY and CDR2 SMNVEV (reference sequence). Trimming removed 4 bases from V and 5 bases from J; junction bases left unmatched: 6.

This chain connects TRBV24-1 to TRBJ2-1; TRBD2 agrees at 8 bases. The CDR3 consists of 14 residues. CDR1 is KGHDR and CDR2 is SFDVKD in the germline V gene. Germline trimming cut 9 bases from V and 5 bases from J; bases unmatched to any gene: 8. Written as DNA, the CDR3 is TGTGCCACCGCAAAGCGGGGGTCCAACAATGAGCAGTTCTTC. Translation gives CATAKRGSNNEQFF.

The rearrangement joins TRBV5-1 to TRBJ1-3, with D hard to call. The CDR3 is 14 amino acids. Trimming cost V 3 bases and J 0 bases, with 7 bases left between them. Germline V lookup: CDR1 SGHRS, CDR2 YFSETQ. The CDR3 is CASSSGFSGNTIYF. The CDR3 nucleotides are TGCGCCAGCAGCTCAGGCTTCTCTGGAAACACCATATATTTT.

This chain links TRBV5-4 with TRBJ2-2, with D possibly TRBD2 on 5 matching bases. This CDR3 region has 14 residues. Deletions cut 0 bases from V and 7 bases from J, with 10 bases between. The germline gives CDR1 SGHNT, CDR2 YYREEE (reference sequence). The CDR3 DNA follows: TGTGCCAGCAGCTTGGGTCGGGGAGACGGGGAGCTGTTTTTT. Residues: CASSLGRGDGELFF. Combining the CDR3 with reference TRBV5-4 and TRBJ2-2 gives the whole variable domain ETGVTQSPTHLIKTRGQQVTLRCSSQSGHNTVSWYQQALGQGPQFIFQYYREEENGRGNFPPRFSGLQFPNYSSELNVNALELDDSALYLCASSLGRGDGELFFGEGSRLTVL.

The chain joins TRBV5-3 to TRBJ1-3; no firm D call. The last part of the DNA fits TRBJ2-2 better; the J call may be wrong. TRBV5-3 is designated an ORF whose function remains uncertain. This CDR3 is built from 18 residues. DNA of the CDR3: TGTGCCAGAAGCTTGGCTGTTTTCCCTTACTCGAACACCGGGGAGCTGTTTTTT. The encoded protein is CARSLAVFPYSNTGELFF.

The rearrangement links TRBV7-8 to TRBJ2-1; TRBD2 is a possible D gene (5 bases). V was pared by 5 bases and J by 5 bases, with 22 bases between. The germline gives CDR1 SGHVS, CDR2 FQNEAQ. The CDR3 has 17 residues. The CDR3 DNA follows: TGTGCCAGCAGCCTGGTCGGGGTTGGGAGCGGAGACAATGAGCAGTTCTTC. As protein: CASSLVGVGSGDNEQFF.

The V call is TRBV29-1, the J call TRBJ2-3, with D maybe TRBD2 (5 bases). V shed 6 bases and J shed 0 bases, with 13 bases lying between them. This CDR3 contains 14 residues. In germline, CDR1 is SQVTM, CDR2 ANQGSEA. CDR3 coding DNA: TGCAGCGTCGCCCCTAGCCACAGCACAGATACGCAGTATTTT. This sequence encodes CSVAPSHSTDTQYF.

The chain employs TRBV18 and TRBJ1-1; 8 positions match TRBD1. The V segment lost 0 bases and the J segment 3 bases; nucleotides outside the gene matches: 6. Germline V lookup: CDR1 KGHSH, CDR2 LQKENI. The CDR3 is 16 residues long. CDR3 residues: CASSPPAAGGHTEAFF. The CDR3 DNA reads TGTGCCAGCTCACCACCGGCGGCAGGGGGCCACACTGAAGCTTTCTTT.

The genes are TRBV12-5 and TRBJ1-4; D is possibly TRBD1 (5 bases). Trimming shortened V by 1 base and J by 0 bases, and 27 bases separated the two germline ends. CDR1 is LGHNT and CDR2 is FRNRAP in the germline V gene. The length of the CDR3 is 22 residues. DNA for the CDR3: TGTGCTAGTGGTTTGGCCTCGTGGAGGGGAGAAGGCAGCAGAGCAACTAATGAAAAACTGTTTTTT. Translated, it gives CASGLASWRGEGSRATNEKLFF.

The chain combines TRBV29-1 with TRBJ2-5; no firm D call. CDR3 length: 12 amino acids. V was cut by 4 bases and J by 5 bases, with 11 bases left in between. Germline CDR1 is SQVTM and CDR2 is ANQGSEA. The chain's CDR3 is CSVALSGETQYF. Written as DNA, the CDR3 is TGCAGCGTTGCCCTTTCTGGCGAGACCCAGTACTTC. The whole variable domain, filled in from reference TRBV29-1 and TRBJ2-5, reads SAVISQKPSRDICQRGTSLTIQCQVDSQVTMMFWYRQQPGQSLTLIATANQGSEATYESGFVIDKFPISRPNLTFSTLTVSNMSPEDSSIYLCSVALSGETQYFGPGTRLLVL.

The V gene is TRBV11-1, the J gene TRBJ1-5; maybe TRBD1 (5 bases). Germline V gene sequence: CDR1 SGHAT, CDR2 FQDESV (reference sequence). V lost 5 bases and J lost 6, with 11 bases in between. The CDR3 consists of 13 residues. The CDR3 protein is CASSAGGGQPQHF. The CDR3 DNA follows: TGTGCCAGCAGCGCGGGGGGGGGTCAGCCCCAGCATTTT.

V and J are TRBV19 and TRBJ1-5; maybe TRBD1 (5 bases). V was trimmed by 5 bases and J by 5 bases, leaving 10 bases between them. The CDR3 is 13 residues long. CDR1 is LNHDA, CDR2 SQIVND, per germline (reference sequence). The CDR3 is CASSVGTYQPQHF. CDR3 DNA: TGTGCCAGTAGTGTCGGGACTTATCAGCCCCAGCATTTT.

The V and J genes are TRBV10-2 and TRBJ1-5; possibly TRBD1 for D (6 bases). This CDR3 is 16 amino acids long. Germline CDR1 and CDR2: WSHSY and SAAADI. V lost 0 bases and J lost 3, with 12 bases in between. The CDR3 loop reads CASSESRDRNNQPQHF. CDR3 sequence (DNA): TGCGCCAGCAGTGAGTCACGAGACAGGAACAATCAGCCCCAGCATTTT.